This T cell receptor (beta chain) was found in a study of T-cell reconstitution after alpha-beta-depleted transplantation in children. Study conclusions and caveats: The study traced high day-60 TCRbeta diversity in some patients to surviving recipient T cells and thymic progenitors. Several hundred expanded graft clones reportedly were the source of alpha-beta T cells about two months after transplant. Counts and diversity of T cells one year after transplant came mostly from newly produced T cells.

Unique molecular identifiers were incorporated when the TCRbeta library was constructed. MiXCR, applied by TCRdb to the PCR reads, yields one record per CDR3 protein. The sample records about 870,000 distinct CDR3 sequences, 15% to 20% being singletons. Many counts were recorded for this clonotype. The antigen is undetermined. The CDR3 contains 14 residues. Germline CDR1 is SGHTA and CDR2 is FQGTGA. V dropped 2 bases and J dropped 1 base, with 7 bases sitting between them. Sequenced here: PBMCs, mostly from graft donor cells, sampled 360 days after TCRalphabeta/CD19-depleted stem cell transplant. The V gene is TRBV7-3, the J gene TRBJ2-3, with D unclear. The source is a male patient between 5 and 17 years old who had a stem cell transplant for acute lymphoblastic leukemia, so the T cells may come from the graft donor. CDR3: CASSLGMGTDTQYF. CDR3 DNA sequence: TGTGCCAGCAGCTTAGGAATGGGCACAGATACGCAGTATTTT.